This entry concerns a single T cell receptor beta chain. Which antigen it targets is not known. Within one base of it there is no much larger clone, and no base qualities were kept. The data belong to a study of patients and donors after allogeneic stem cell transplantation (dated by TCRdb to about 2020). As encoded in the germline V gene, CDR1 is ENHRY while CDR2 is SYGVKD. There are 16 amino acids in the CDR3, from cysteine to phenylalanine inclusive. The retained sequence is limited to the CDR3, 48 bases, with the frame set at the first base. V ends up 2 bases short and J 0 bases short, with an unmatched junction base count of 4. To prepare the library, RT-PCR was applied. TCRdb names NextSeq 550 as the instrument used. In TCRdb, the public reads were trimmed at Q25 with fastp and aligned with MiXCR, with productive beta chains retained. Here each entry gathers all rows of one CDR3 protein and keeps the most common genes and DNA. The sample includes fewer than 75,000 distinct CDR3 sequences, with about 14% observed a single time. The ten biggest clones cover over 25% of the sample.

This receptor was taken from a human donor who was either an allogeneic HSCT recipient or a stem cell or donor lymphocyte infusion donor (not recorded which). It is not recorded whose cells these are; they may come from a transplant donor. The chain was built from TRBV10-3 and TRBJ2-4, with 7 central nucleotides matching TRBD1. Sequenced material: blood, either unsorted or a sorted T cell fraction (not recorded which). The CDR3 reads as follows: CAISEEGAIAKNIQYF. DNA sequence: TGTGCCATCAGTGAGGAGGGGGCCATAGCCAAAAACATTCAGTACTTC.